The 20 T cell receptor beta chains listed next were all sequenced from one sample in a study of T-cell memory formation after mild COVID-19. MiXCR, applied by TCRdb to the 5' RACE reads, yields one record per CDR3 protein. The data show 150,000 to 200,000 distinct CDR3 sequences, roughly 12% seen once. The source material was PBMCs or a T cell subset sorted from them (not recorded which). Source of these receptors: a man aged 18 to 30 who had mild COVID-19 (a few samples of this study predate the infection). Cell type and time point are not known.

This clonotype was recorded at least ten times. This chain joins TRBV5-1 and TRBJ2-5, with TRBD2 identical over 10 bases. Trimming removed 0 bases from V and 4 bases from J; junction bases left unmatched: 3. Germline V gene sequence: CDR1 SGHRS, CDR2 YFSETQ. The CDR3 consists of 15 residues. CDR3 in DNA: TGCGCCAGCAGCTTGGGAAGCGGGGGGGTAGAGACCCAGTACTTC. It translates to CASSLGSGGVETQYF.

In its sample, this clonotype was seen a few times. This chain uses TRBV20-1 with TRBJ2-3; 10 bases map to TRBD2. The CDR3 covers 15 residues. Unmatched junction bases numbered 6, after V lost 5 bases and J lost 1 base. Germline CDR1 DFQATT, CDR2 SNEGSKA (reference sequence). CDR3 loop: CSAYPSGGGTDTQYF. The CDR3 bases are TGCAGTGCTTATCCTAGCGGGGGTGGCACAGATACGCAGTATTTT.

This clonotype was recorded many times. The J gene is TRBJ2-1, the V gene TRBV7-9; 10 bases match TRBD2. CDR1 and CDR2 (germline): SEHNR, FQNEAQ (reference sequence). The trim removed 5 bases at V and 3 bases at J, leaving 1 base unmatched. CDR3 length: 14 amino acids. CDR3 in DNA: TGTGCCAGCAGCGCTAGCGGGGGCTACAATGAGCAGTTCTTC. Encoded protein: CASSASGGYNEQFF.

The gene calls are TRBV27 and TRBJ2-6; D is possibly TRBD2 (7 bases). This CDR3 comprises 17 residues. Between the trimmed V and J ends, which lost 11 bases and 0 bases, there was a span of 20 bases. Germline assignment: CDR1 MNHEY and CDR2 SMNVEV (reference sequence). CDR3 sequence (DNA): TGTGCCGTAGGGAGGGACACGACCTTCTCTGGGGCCAACGTCCTGACTTTC. Its protein is CAVGRDTTFSGANVLTF.

The J gene is TRBJ2-3, the V gene TRBV7-2; 7 bases are a match to TRBD2. CDR1 is SGHTA and CDR2 is FQGNSA in the germline V gene. V dropped 8 bases and J dropped 0; count of bases not matched to a gene: 11. The CDR3 totals 16 residues. This CDR3 is CASGRRAGSSTDTQYF. CDR3 coding DNA: TGTGCCAGCGGCCGACGAGCGGGGTCTAGCACAGATACGCAGTATTTT.

The DNA for the CDR3 is TGTGCCAGCAGCCCTCGATTAGGGTTCTACGAGCAGTACTTC. Translated: CASSPRLGFYEQYF. V usage is TRBV9 and J usage is TRBJ2-7; D gene ambiguous. The germline V gene has CDR1 SGDLS and CDR2 YYNGEE. The V end was cut by 4 bases, the J end by 3 bases, with 14 bases between. The CDR3 runs 14 residues. Using reference TRBV9 and TRBJ2-7 for the parts outside the CDR3, the full variable domain is DSGVTQTPKHLITATGQRVTLRCSPRSGDLSVYWYQQSLDQGLQFLIQYYNGEERAKGNILERFSAQQFPDLHSELNLSSLELGDSALYFCASSPRLGFYEQYFGPGTRLTVT.

This clonotype occurred many times. CDR3 residues: CASSFSSGDALYEQFF. The CDR3 nucleotides are TGTGCCAGCAGCTTCTCTAGCGGGGACGCATTGTATGAGCAGTTCTTC. The V and J genes are TRBV7-9 and TRBJ2-1, with 9 bases aligning to TRBD2. V lost 3 bases and J lost 8; bases outside the gene matches: 11. Germline V gene sequence: CDR1 SEHNR, CDR2 FQNEAQ (reference sequence). The CDR3 length is 16 residues.

This clonotype was seen a few times. V usage is TRBV2 and J usage is TRBJ1-1; no firm D call. Germline V gene data show CDR1 as SNHLY and CDR2 as FYNNEI. V lost 4 bases and J lost 1, with 7 bases in between. The CDR3 totals 13 residues. CDR3 in DNA: TGTGCCAGCAGTGCCAGAAGGAACACTGAAGCTTTCTTT. Translation: CASSARRNTEAFF.

This clonotype showed up many times. The chain recombines TRBV7-3 with TRBJ2-2, with TRBD1 matching over 9 bases. The CDR3 has 14 residues. The J segment lost 3 bases and the V segment lost 4 bases, leaving 0 bases of the junction unmatched. Germline V gives CDR1 SGHTA, CDR2 FQGTGA. CDR3 in amino acids: CASSWTGDTGELFF. The CDR3 DNA follows: TGTGCCAGCAGCTGGACAGGGGACACCGGGGAGCTGTTTTTT.

The chain couples TRBV10-3 to TRBJ2-1; D is unclear. Germline CDR1 ENHRY, CDR2 SYGVKD. The CDR3 is 14 residues long. The germline V and J ends were trimmed by 0 bases and 0 bases, with 3 bases remaining between them. The CDR3 DNA reads TGTGCCATCAGTGAGTCAACCTCCTACAATGAGCAGTTCTTC. This codes for CAISESTSYNEQFF.

The V call is TRBV7-6, the J call TRBJ1-1, with a possible D match to TRBD1 (6 bases). Germline values: CDR1 SGHVS, CDR2 FNYEAQ. This CDR3 comprises 15 residues. With 4 bases removed from V and 10 bases from J, the gap between germline ends came to 22 bases. CDR3 nucleotide sequence: TGTGCCAGCAGCTCCCGGAGGGGGGACACCGGAGGAGCTTTCTTT. It specifies CASSSRRGDTGGAFF.

This clonotype was detected a few times. The rearrangement uses TRBV4-2 and TRBJ2-2; TRBD2 is a possible D gene (5 bases). The CDR3 totals 17 residues. Trimming removed 1 base from V and 1 base from J, with 13 bases in between. Per the germline V gene, CDR1 is LGHNA and CDR2 is YNFKEQ. The CDR3 loop reads CASSQGLDWKNTGELFF. The CDR3 DNA reads as TGTGCCAGCAGCCAAGGGCTGGACTGGAAGAACACCGGGGAGCTGTTTTTT.

This sequence joins TRBV4-2 and TRBJ2-1; D is possibly TRBD2 (5 bases). V lost 3 bases to trimming and J lost 3 bases, with 9 bases between them. Per germline, CDR1 LGHNA and CDR2 YNFKEQ. This CDR3 spans 14 amino acids. The CDR3 here is CASSQIDYYNEQFF. CDR3 coding DNA: TGTGCCAGCAGCCAGATAGACTACTACAATGAGCAGTTCTTC.

The table lists this clonotype with a few counts. The chain has TRBV20-1 and TRBJ1-2; the D gene is possibly TRBD1 (6 bases). Trimming removed 6 bases at V and 6 bases at J, with 14 bases between. The CDR3 has 12 amino acids. Germline assignment: CDR1 DFQATT and CDR2 SNEGSKA (reference sequence). The CDR3 DNA reads as TGCAGTGCCGGCCAGGGGCAAGATGGCTACACCTTC. As protein: CSAGQGQDGYTF.

The rearrangement joins TRBV18 to TRBJ2-2, with unresolved D. V lost 3 bases to trimming and J lost 0 bases, with 14 bases between them. Germline V gene sequence: CDR1 KGHSH, CDR2 LQKENI. The CDR3 loop spans 17 amino acids. For the CDR3, the DNA is TGTGCCAGCTCACCTCGGGCCGCCTCGACGAACACCGGGGAGCTGTTTTTT. It translates to CASSPRAASTNTGELFF.

The rearrangement uses TRBV5-5 and TRBJ2-7, with 7 bases that match TRBD2. The V segment lost 4 bases and the J segment 3 bases; nucleotides outside the gene matches: 7. Germline V gene lookup returns CDR1 SGHKS and CDR2 YYEKEE (reference sequence). There are 14 residues in the CDR3. The CDR3 here is CASSIGDYRYEQYV. CDR3 DNA sequence: TGTGCCAGCAGCATTGGGGACTACCGCTACGAGCAGTACGTC.

The chain combines TRBV6-5 with TRBJ1-1; D is ambiguous. Looked up from germline, CDR1 is MNHEY and CDR2 is SVGAGI. The CDR3 is 14 residues long. V gave up 0 bases and J gave up 5 bases, with 10 bases separating them. The CDR3 region has the DNA TGTGCCAGCAGTTACTCGGCAGGTAGGACTGAAGCTTTCTTT. It is translated as CASSYSAGRTEAFF.

This clonotype has just a few counts. V gene TRBV20-1 combines with J gene TRBJ2-3; TRBD2 might be the D (5 bases). Germline-derived CDR1 and CDR2 are DFQATT and SNEGSKA (reference sequence). The CDR3 runs to 13 residues. The V and J ends lost 7 bases and 3 bases respectively, with 14 bases between them. The CDR3, as DNA: TGCAGTGATCAGAGCGGCCCAACAGATACGCAGTATTTT. Translated, it gives CSDQSGPTDTQYF.

The genes are TRBV28 and TRBJ1-3, with a weak D call TRBD1 (5 bases). This CDR3 region has 13 residues. Per the germline V gene, CDR1 is MDHEN and CDR2 is SYDVKM. The ends were cut back, 4 bases at V and 4 bases at J, with 8 bases in the middle. The CDR3 is CASSSGIGNTIYF. As DNA, the CDR3 is TGTGCCAGCAGTTCAGGGATCGGAAACACCATATATTTT.

This sequence joins TRBV5-1 and TRBJ2-6; the D is unclear. Trimming cost V 4 bases and J 0 bases, with 14 bases left between them. Germline loops: CDR1 SGHRS, CDR2 YFSETQ. CDR3 size: 17 residues. The CDR3 region has the DNA TGCGCCAGCAGCCGCGCACGGCTTGACTCTGGGGCCAACGTCCTGACTTTC. Residues: CASSRARLDSGANVLTF.